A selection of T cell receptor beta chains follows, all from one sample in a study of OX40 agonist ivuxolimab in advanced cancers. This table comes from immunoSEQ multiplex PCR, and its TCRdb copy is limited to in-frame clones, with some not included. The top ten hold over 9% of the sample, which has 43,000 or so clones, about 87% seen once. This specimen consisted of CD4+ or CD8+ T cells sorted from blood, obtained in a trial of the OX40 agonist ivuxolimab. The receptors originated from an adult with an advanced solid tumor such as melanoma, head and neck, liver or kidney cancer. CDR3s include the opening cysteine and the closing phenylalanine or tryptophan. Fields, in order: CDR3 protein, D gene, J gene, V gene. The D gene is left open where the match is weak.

CDR3 protein: CASSYGAGEYEQYF
D gene: -
J gene: TRBJ2-7
V gene: TRBV6-6

CDR3 protein: CASSLRSPESSTDTQYF
D gene: -
J gene: TRBJ2-3
V gene: TRBV18

CDR3 protein: CASSQVSSGISSYEQYF
D gene: TRBD2
J gene: TRBJ2-7
V gene: TRBV4-1

CDR3 protein: CASSPTGREQYF
D gene: -
J gene: TRBJ2-7
V gene: TRBV4-3

CDR3 protein: CASSFSGNTIYF
D gene: -
J gene: TRBJ1-3
V gene: TRBV7-9

CDR3 protein: CASSTNTDTQYF
D gene: -
J gene: TRBJ2-3
V gene: TRBV28

CDR3 protein: CASSSPRGGGRGYADTQYF
D gene: TRBD2
J gene: TRBJ2-3
V gene: TRBV11-2

CDR3 protein: CASSLKWAGGNEQFF
D gene: TRBD1
J gene: TRBJ2-1
V gene: TRBV4-3

CDR3 protein: CASSSVSWGGYTF
D gene: -
J gene: TRBJ1-2
V gene: TRBV7-9

CDR3 protein: CASSWGHSSRNTEAFF
D gene: -
J gene: TRBJ1-1
V gene: TRBV6-6

CDR3 protein: CASSLWTVGLTYEQYF
D gene: -
J gene: -
V gene: TRBV7-9

CDR3 protein: CASTDFGSSYNSPLHF
D gene: -
J gene: TRBJ1-6
V gene: TRBV5-4

CDR3 protein: CASSPTGLNTEAFF
D gene: -
J gene: TRBJ1-1
V gene: TRBV5-5

CDR3 protein: CASIESGSGTDTQYF
D gene: TRBD2
J gene: TRBJ2-3
V gene: TRBV7-6

CDR3 protein: CASSHQDRGRDGYTF
D gene: TRBD1
J gene: TRBJ1-2
V gene: TRBV4-1

CDR3 protein: CASRFGRTLNTEAFF
D gene: -
J gene: TRBJ1-1
V gene: TRBV6-5

CDR3 protein: CASSKGVLQGSNQPQHF
D gene: -
J gene: TRBJ1-5
V gene: TRBV7-9

CDR3 protein: CATKGTEAFF
D gene: -
J gene: TRBJ1-1
V gene: TRBV6-1

CDR3 protein: CASSRTGTGYEQYF
D gene: -
J gene: TRBJ2-7
V gene: TRBV5-1

CDR3 protein: CASTYELAAYNEQFF
D gene: TRBD2
J gene: TRBJ2-1
V gene: TRBV5-4

CDR3 protein: CASSFAGGLRESSEQYF
D gene: -
J gene: TRBJ2-7
V gene: TRBV7-9

CDR3 protein: CASAVTGRTDTQYF
D gene: -
J gene: TRBJ2-3
V gene: TRBV12-5

CDR3 protein: CAWSKGRGPSHEQFF
D gene: -
J gene: TRBJ2-1
V gene: TRBV30

CDR3 protein: CASSDSSSSTGTDTQYF
D gene: -
J gene: TRBJ2-3
V gene: TRBV6-4

CDR3 protein: CASRATGSTDTQYF
D gene: TRBD1
J gene: TRBJ2-3
V gene: TRBV2

CDR3 protein: CASSVRYTDTQYF
D gene: -
J gene: TRBJ2-3
V gene: TRBV10-2

CDR3 protein: CASRGLAMNTGELFF
D gene: TRBD2
J gene: TRBJ2-2
V gene: TRBV25-1

CDR3 protein: CASSPNSGRNEQFF
D gene: TRBD2
J gene: TRBJ2-1
V gene: TRBV7-8

CDR3 protein: CSPWTGREQFF
D gene: TRBD1
J gene: TRBJ2-1
V gene: TRBV29-1

CDR3 protein: CASSQGSDGYTF
D gene: -
J gene: TRBJ1-2
V gene: TRBV4-1

CDR3 protein: CASSLVGIGSPLHF
D gene: -
J gene: TRBJ1-6
V gene: TRBV7-9

CDR3 protein: CASSEGRRLWGTEAFF
D gene: -
J gene: TRBJ1-1
V gene: TRBV11-2

CDR3 protein: CASIGGGSYNEQFF
D gene: -
J gene: TRBJ2-1
V gene: TRBV5-6

CDR3 protein: CASSLSTSLVYEQYF
D gene: TRBD2
J gene: TRBJ2-7
V gene: TRBV27

CDR3 protein: CATSRDLQGVGEAFF
D gene: TRBD1
J gene: TRBJ1-1
V gene: TRBV15

CDR3 protein: CASSQGEGHTYEQYF
D gene: -
J gene: TRBJ2-7
V gene: TRBV4-3

CDR3 protein: CASSLMREVPYEQYF
D gene: TRBD2
J gene: TRBJ2-7
V gene: TRBV28

CDR3 protein: CASSEGMGYFRDTQYF
D gene: -
J gene: TRBJ2-3
V gene: TRBV2

CDR3 protein: CASSDTGIYSNQPQHF
D gene: -
J gene: TRBJ1-5
V gene: TRBV2

CDR3 protein: CASSFGGYEQFF
D gene: -
J gene: TRBJ2-1
V gene: TRBV5-8

CDR3 protein: CASTQLAGALYEQYF
D gene: TRBD2
J gene: TRBJ2-7
V gene: TRBV6-6

CDR3 protein: CASSLGTLYEQYF
D gene: -
J gene: TRBJ2-7
V gene: TRBV11-2

CDR3 protein: CASSMRAGAYEQYF
D gene: -
J gene: TRBJ2-7
V gene: TRBV19

CDR3 protein: CSVEERHGYTF
D gene: -
J gene: TRBJ1-2
V gene: TRBV29-1

CDR3 protein: CASSLGRSNEKLFF
D gene: -
J gene: TRBJ1-4
V gene: TRBV11-3

CDR3 protein: CASSQESRSYEQYF
D gene: -
J gene: TRBJ2-7
V gene: TRBV4-1

CDR3 protein: CASSPHYSGGRAGEQFF
D gene: TRBD2
J gene: TRBJ2-1
V gene: TRBV7-2

CDR3 protein: CATSRDRSYGYTF
D gene: -
J gene: TRBJ1-2
V gene: TRBV15

CDR3 protein: CASGRQGVWQPQHF
D gene: TRBD1
J gene: TRBJ1-5
V gene: TRBV27

CDR3 protein: CASSLAPAIYF
D gene: -
J gene: TRBJ1-3
V gene: TRBV7-7

CDR3 protein: CASSQDAQGSYNEQFF
D gene: TRBD1
J gene: TRBJ2-1
V gene: TRBV4-2

CDR3 protein: CASSLGGFNYGYTF
D gene: -
J gene: TRBJ1-2
V gene: TRBV5-1

CDR3 protein: CASSRVARDRGLGTDTQYF
D gene: TRBD1
J gene: TRBJ2-3
V gene: TRBV14

CDR3 protein: CASSVTSGANYEQYF
D gene: -
J gene: TRBJ2-7
V gene: TRBV9